The entry below describes one TCR beta chain. Only one count was recorded for this clone. No cognate antigen has been identified for it. No base quality values were provided; no much bigger clone lies one nucleotide off. The collaborating institutions used their own protocols to collect whole blood in K2EDTA tubes. For TCRbeta analysis, collaborators shipped samples as frozen whole blood, isolated PBMCs, or DNA extracted from either of those sample types. The germline V gene supplies CDR1 SGDLS and CDR2 YYNGEE. Here V drops 4 bases and J drops 6 bases, and the junction holds 7 bases not matched to any gene. Measured from the cysteine to the phenylalanine, the CDR3 is 16 residues long. The DNA shown is the 48-base CDR3, in frame from base 1. TCRbeta CDR3 regions were amplified from genomic DNA by means of the immunoSEQ Assay, a bias-controlled multiplex PCR. Turning to the authors' computational methods: The number of nucleated cells in each sample was estimated by amplification of reference gene primers within the assay. To quantify the absolute abundance of each unique TCRbeta CDR3 rearrangement, sequence reads were collapsed and filtered. For each sample, productive Simpson clonality was calculated as the square root of Simpson's diversity index across productive rearrangements. As stored in TCRdb, this immuneACCESS dataset retains in-frame rearrangements with V and J assigned. A fraction of the clones does not appear; measured against another copy, unresolved V genes explain less than half of the discrepancy, and the remainder lacks a known reason. That table supplies the V and J calls and clone size; D and trimming were determined from the DNA. Here the sample has 75,000 to 100,000 clones; 70% to 90% occur a single time. The ten largest clonotypes hold 3.5% to 5.5% of the sample.

This sample is part of a study of blood T cell repertoires in COVID-19 (TCRdb year 2020). Context from the whole study: Samples covering the acute and convalescent phases of COVID-19 were provided by collaborators in the United States, Italy and Spain. The repertoires were released in a freely available public database intended as a resource for research on the immune response to SARS-CoV-2. The samples were drawn from two sources: the first 160 participants of the ongoing ImmuneRACE study, and about 1,300 subjects contributed by 6 global collaborators. The prospective study material was composed of cDNA or gDNA derived from T cells, B-cell-depleted T cells, or PBMCs. The dataset comprised deeply sampled blood TCRbeta repertoires from subjects exposed to, actively infected with, or recovered from COVID-19. Where available, HLA class I and class II types were taken from metadata supplied by the sample provider and were not determined by assay-based typing. Nearly every sample came with metadata listing a de-identified subject ID, COVID-19 status, age in years and sex. Points the paper makes about the study in general: How much clinical and demographic metadata was included differed by source and by participant, and the metadata was provided uncurated.

This sequence originates from a man aged 65 to 85 with acute or convalescent COVID-19. The sequencing input was peripheral blood. The V gene is TRBV9 and the J gene is TRBJ2-3, with 14 bases in between that match TRBD2. The CDR3 region reads CASSLRLAGGPDTQYF. The nucleotides are TGTGCCAGCAGCCTCCGACTAGCGGGGGGGCCTGATACGCAGTATTTT.